This is a list of T cell receptor beta chains from one sample in a study of graft-versus-host responses after intestinal transplantation. No cognate antigen is known for these TCRs. TCRdb keeps only in-frame clones here, not all; method: immunoSEQ multiplex PCR. This table has roughly 70,000 clones, under 90% appearing once. The sequencing used unstimulated CD4+ T cells sorted from spleen or lymph node cells, collected before transplant. These receptor sequences come from a human donor who was the organ donor for an intestinal transplant. Each CDR3 is given with its conserved first and last residue. A clone size is listed for some rows: how often the clone was seen (once, few, many), or a class if it is expanded.

clone_size: .
v_call: TRBV6-5
j_call: TRBJ2-5
cdr3_aa: CASSRTRVETQYF

clone_size: once
v_call: TRBV2
j_call: TRBJ1-1
cdr3_aa: CASTRDRDTEAFF

clone_size: .
v_call: TRBV5-8
j_call: TRBJ1-1
cdr3_aa: CASSWEQGTLEAFF

clone_size: .
v_call: TRBV4-3
j_call: TRBJ2-5
cdr3_aa: CASSPRLAYQETQYF

clone_size: .
v_call: TRBV5-4
j_call: TRBJ1-1
cdr3_aa: CASSSEGLAGYTEAFF

clone_size: .
v_call: TRBV4-3
j_call: TRBJ1-5
cdr3_aa: CASSQRGQGFEPQHF

clone_size: .
v_call: TRBV7-3
j_call: TRBJ2-1
cdr3_aa: CASSSLTGGREGNEQFF

clone_size: .
v_call: TRBV30
j_call: TRBJ1-3
cdr3_aa: CAWSVWSATSGNTIYF

clone_size: few
v_call: TRBV9
j_call: TRBJ2-1
cdr3_aa: CASSLNNEQFF

clone_size: .
v_call: TRBV19
j_call: TRBJ2-5
cdr3_aa: CASSEGRQETQYF

clone_size: .
v_call: TRBV5-4
j_call: TRBJ1-2
cdr3_aa: CASSAGPLEGDGYTF

clone_size: .
v_call: TRBV19
j_call: TRBJ1-2
cdr3_aa: CASSIGVSYGYTF

clone_size: .
v_call: TRBV5-1
j_call: TRBJ2-3
cdr3_aa: CASSLGDREGTDTQYF

clone_size: .
v_call: TRBV15
j_call: TRBJ2-3
cdr3_aa: CATSRARTGGTDTQYF

clone_size: .
v_call: TRBV19
j_call: TRBJ1-2
cdr3_aa: CATATAPSNYGYTF

clone_size: .
v_call: TRBV5-6
j_call: TRBJ1-4
cdr3_aa: CASSLVSGNEKLFF

clone_size: .
v_call: TRBV7-3
j_call: TRBJ2-2
cdr3_aa: CASSPRFSIPTGKNTGELFF

clone_size: few
v_call: TRBV27
j_call: TRBJ1-5
cdr3_aa: CASSSVGVAQPQHF

clone_size: .
v_call: TRBV29-1
j_call: TRBJ2-5
cdr3_aa: CSVVVGLETQYF

clone_size: once
v_call: TRBV6-5
j_call: TRBJ1-2
cdr3_aa: CASSNRVGYGYTF

clone_size: .
v_call: TRBV5-6
j_call: TRBJ1-5
cdr3_aa: CASSLGLGDRHSNQPQHF

clone_size: few
v_call: TRBV10-1
j_call: TRBJ1-4
cdr3_aa: CAGHRGYEKLFF

clone_size: .
v_call: TRBV6-1
j_call: TRBJ1-2
cdr3_aa: CASSEQDYGYTF

clone_size: .
v_call: TRBV19
j_call: TRBJ1-2
cdr3_aa: CASKATGGDYTF

clone_size: .
v_call: TRBV5-6
j_call: TRBJ1-4
cdr3_aa: CASSGGSNEKLFF

clone_size: .
v_call: TRBV19
j_call: TRBJ2-3
cdr3_aa: CASSPGGAISTDTQYF

clone_size: .
v_call: TRBV2
j_call: TRBJ2-3
cdr3_aa: CASSEVVASTDTQYF

clone_size: .
v_call: TRBV7-9
j_call: TRBJ1-4
cdr3_aa: CASSLIGRGPNEKLFF

clone_size: .
v_call: TRBV7-2
j_call: TRBJ1-1
cdr3_aa: CASSSLPSTEAFF

clone_size: .
v_call: TRBV6-5
j_call: TRBJ2-3
cdr3_aa: CASSYKAGVVTDTQYF

clone_size: once
v_call: TRBV5-6
j_call: TRBJ2-1
cdr3_aa: CASSLVGAPYNEQFF

clone_size: .
v_call: TRBV6-1
j_call: TRBJ1-6
cdr3_aa: CASSVGQAYNSPLHF

clone_size: once
v_call: TRBV28
j_call: TRBJ1-5
cdr3_aa: CASSLRQGAGNQPQHF